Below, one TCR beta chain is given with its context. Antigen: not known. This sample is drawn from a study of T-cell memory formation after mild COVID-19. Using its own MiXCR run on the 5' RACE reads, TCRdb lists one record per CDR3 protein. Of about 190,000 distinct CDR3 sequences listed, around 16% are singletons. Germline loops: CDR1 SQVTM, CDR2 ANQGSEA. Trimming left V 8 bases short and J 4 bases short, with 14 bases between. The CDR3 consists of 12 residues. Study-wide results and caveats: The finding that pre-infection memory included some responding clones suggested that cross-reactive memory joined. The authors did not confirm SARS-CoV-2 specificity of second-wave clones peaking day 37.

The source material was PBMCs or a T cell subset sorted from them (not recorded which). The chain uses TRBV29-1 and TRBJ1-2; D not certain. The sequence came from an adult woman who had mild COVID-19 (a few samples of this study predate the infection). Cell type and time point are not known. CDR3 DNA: TGCAGCCCGGGTCCTCTATCCTATGGCTACACCTTC. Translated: CSPGPLSYGYTF.